This TCR beta chain appears in the sequencing data of a study of shared clonotypes between healthy human individuals. Naive CD8 cells were CD45RO-negative, positively selected for CCR7, excluding terminally differentiated effector memory CD45RA+ cells. V gave up 0 bases and J gave up 10 bases, with 7 bases separating them. Per the germline V gene, CDR1 is ENHRY and CDR2 is SYGVKD. The length of the CDR3 is 12 residues. Using immunoSEQ multiplex PCR, the repertoire was profiled, and TCRdb retains in-frame clones only, with some absent. The sample includes more than 2 million clones, around 93% of them seen just once.

Sequencing input: naive CD8+ T cells from PBMCs. The chain links TRBV10-3 to TRBJ2-1; D remains ambiguous. This sequence was found in a man aged 18 to 30 in good health. Some clones in this sample may be carry-over from other donors' samples. CDR3 nucleotides: TGTGCCATCAGTGAGTCGGAGTGGGAGCAGTTCTTC. Encoded protein: CAISESEWEQFF.